The source of this T cell receptor (beta chain) is a study of OX40 agonist ivuxolimab in advanced cancers. With regard to the full study: The costimulatory receptor OX40 (CD134) was targeted by ivuxolimab, a fully human IgG2 agonistic monoclonal antibody. Peripheral TCRbeta sequencing was intended to test whether TCR sequence diversity was altered and clonal T-cell expansion was caused by ivuxolimab. The paper covers the monotherapy dose-escalation part of the phase I ivuxolimab trial, which included N ≈ 57 patients. Of the 50 to 55 patients in dose escalation, some 20 had hepatocellular carcinoma, about 15 had melanoma, 9 had renal cell carcinoma and 9 had head and neck cancer. In the dose-escalation cohort, more than 75% of patients were male, and the mean age was around 60 years, with a range of about 23 to 85. Intravenous ivuxolimab was administered to patients every 2 weeks at six dose levels: 0.01, 0.1, 0.3, 1.5, 3 and 10 mg/kg. Patients were allowed to have had prior anti-PD-1, anti-PD-L1 or anti-CTLA-4 therapy, and approximately 43% of the dose-escalation patients had previously received checkpoint inhibitors. Partial responses were achieved by three dose-escalation patients, of whom one had hepatocellular carcinoma and two had cutaneous melanoma.

Patients with autoimmune disease history or receiving systemic immunosuppression were excluded from the trial. Peripheral blood for TCR sequencing was collected from all dose cohorts at baseline, on cycle 4 day 1, and on cycle 7 day 1. The samples were taken from a phase I, first-in-human, multicenter, open-label dose-escalation trial of ivuxolimab. Adults with locally advanced or metastatic melanoma, renal cell carcinoma, hepatocellular carcinoma or head and neck squamous cell carcinoma were enrolled in the trial. Before TCR sequencing, CD4+ T cells and CD8+ T cells from peripheral blood were sorted into separate populations. For sequencing of the TCRbeta CDR3 region, genomic DNA was extracted from the sorted cells. TCRbeta CDR3 regions were sequenced using the immunoSEQ Assay. TCRdb holds this immuneACCESS table with in-frame rearrangements only. Some clones are missing; in checked studies, unresolved V genes explain under half, and the rest has no known cause. This sample is represented by about 66,000 clones; about nine tenths of them were singletons. Together, the top ten hold just over 2% of the sample.

Beyond this particular receptor, the publication reports: Low levels of normalized T-cell clonal expansion were also seen in some patients who did not respond. Antigen specificity was not determined for the clonally expanded peripheral T cells. In partial responders in the 0.1-3.0 mg/kg groups, normalized peripheral clonal expansion was found to be among the lowest, especially among CD8+ T cells. At doses from 0.1 to 3.0 mg/kg, clonal expansion was seen in both CD4+ and CD8+ blood T cells between baseline and week 6. On average, CD8+ T cells showed more expanded clones than CD4+ T cells after ivuxolimab.

As to this clone: Its antigen is unknown. There are no base qualities to consult, and no much larger clone falls within one base.

CDR1 and CDR2 were assigned from the germline V gene (reference sequence) as LNHDA and SQIVND. A distance of 20 bases separates the germline ends of V and J, which lose 7 bases and 7 bases respectively. Its CDR3 holds 15 amino acids, cysteine through phenylalanine. The CDR3 DNA has 45 bases and is translated from base 1. The sequence is built from TRBV19 and TRBJ1-5; no D segment can be confidently identified. This receptor was obtained from an adult with an advanced solid tumor such as melanoma, head and neck, liver or kidney cancer. Sequencing used CD4+ or CD8+ T cells sorted from blood, obtained in a trial of the OX40 agonist ivuxolimab. The encoded CDR3 is CASTHLDRRGQPQHF. Read as DNA, the sequence is TGTGCCAGTACCCACTTGGACCGGCGCGGCCAGCCCCAGCATTTT. This CDR3, with the reference TRBV19 and TRBJ1-5 proteins standing in past its ends, gives the full variable domain DGGITQSPKYLFRKEGQNVTLSCEQNLNHDAMYWYRQDPGQGLRLIYYSQIVNDFQKGDIAEGYSVSREKKESFPLTVTSAQKNPTAFYLCASTHLDRRGQPQHFGDGTRLSIL.